This record concerns one TCR beta chain sequence. Its antigen is currently not known. Base qualities are not recorded, but no much larger clone differs from it by a single base. Including the terminal cysteine and phenylalanine, the CDR3 comprises 15 residues. Only CDR3 DNA is held: 45 bases, read in frame from base 1. From a lookup of the germline V gene, CDR1 and CDR2 are LGHNT and FRNRAP. Trimming removed 5 bases from V and 4 bases from J; the gene matches leave 5 bases unexplained. TCRbeta CDR3 regions were amplified from genomic DNA using the immunoSEQ Assay, a bias-controlled multiplex PCR. As for the authors' bioinformatics: Within the assay, amplification of reference gene primers was used to estimate how many nucleated cells each sample contained. To quantify the absolute abundance of each unique TCRbeta CDR3 rearrangement, sequence reads were collapsed and filtered. For each sample, productive Simpson clonality was calculated by taking the square root of Simpson's diversity index across productive rearrangements. TCRdb limited this immuneACCESS table to in-frame rearrangements with V and J called. A share of clones is missing; checked studies link under half to unresolved V genes, and the rest is unexplained. That table gives V, J and clone size, and the DNA gave D and trimming. The sample table lists 350,000 to 450,000 clones, around 91% of them with a count of one. Together, the top ten hold 1% to 1.3% of the sample.

The data were taken from a study of blood T cell repertoires in COVID-19 (dated by TCRdb to the early 2020s). About the full investigation: Samples covering the acute and convalescent phases of COVID-19 were provided by collaborators in the United States, Italy and Spain. The prospective study material was composed of cDNA or gDNA derived from T cells, B-cell-depleted T cells, or PBMCs. The dataset comprised deeply sampled blood TCRbeta repertoires from subjects exposed to, actively infected with, or recovered from COVID-19. A freely available public database, intended as a resource for researchers studying the immune response to SARS-CoV-2, is where the repertoires were released. Samples came from the ongoing ImmuneRACE study (first 160 participants) plus 1,254 subjects from 6 global collaborators. Sample metadata almost always included a de-identified subject ID, COVID-19 status, age in years and sex. Where available, HLA class I and class II types were obtained from metadata supplied by the sample provider rather than from assay-based typing.

Points the paper makes about the study in general: The amount of clinical and demographic metadata varied by source and participant and was provided uncurated.

Participants in the prospective study were aged about 18 to 95 years, lived in more than 20 United States geographic areas, and enrolled through a virtual design. In the prospective study, participants were assigned to cohorts based on the clinical history participants reported in a screening survey and a study questionnaire. ImmuneRACE Cohort 3 recovered participants were defined by two consecutive negative NP/OP PCR tests, healthcare professional clearance, or symptom resolution. Each participant in the prospective study had whole blood, serum and a nasopharyngeal or oropharyngeal swab collected by mobile phlebotomists. Participants in the prospective study had the option to provide additional blood draws and questionnaires over a roughly 2-month period. Prospective study blood samples were shipped either frozen or at room temperature before DNA extraction.

The sample was PBMCs or T cells enriched from blood (not recorded which). The source is a man under 40 who had recovered from COVID-19. The chain is assembled from TRBV12-5 and TRBJ2-1, and 10 junctional nucleotides match TRBD2. The nucleotide sequence is given as TGTGCTAGTGGTCCGGGACTAGCGTCATACAATGAGCAGTTCTTC. Its translation reads: CASGPGLASYNEQFF.